This TCR beta chain originates from a study of cytomegalovirus exposure and HLA in healthy donors (dated 2017 in TCRdb). At the level of the whole study: According to an earlier analysis of a few hundred of the donors, some 180 million T cells yielded 117 million unique TCR beta sequences and 276 Gb of sequence data. Approximately 300 gigabases of sequencing data and approximately 92 million unique TCR sequences made up an early release that covered 640 HLA-typed donors. Among the roughly 400 genotyped donors, around 81% belonged to the genetic ancestry cluster associated with self-reported Caucasian donors. The study aimed to test whether cataloging public T cell receptors could reveal signatures of past pathogen exposure. The study used immunosequencing to profile the T cell repertoires of more than 650 subjects and linked those repertoires to cytomegalovirus serostatus. A separate validation cohort of 90 to 150 different subjects was used in addition to the 666-subject first cohort. To predict cytomegalovirus infection status, the study combined high-throughput TCR immunosequencing, statistical association of individual TCRs with disease status, and machine learning. In a later analysis, previously published TCR beta repertoires from fewer than 750 donors were re-analyzed and high-resolution HLA genotyping was added so that TCR occurrence patterns could be studied. Rather than using new phenotypic data, the later analysis identified candidate immune exposures from TCR beta sequences and from how often those sequences occurred across donors. To decide whether each TCR beta V gene segment behaved as functional or pseudogenic, an earlier analysis of over 500 of the donors relied on high-throughput TCR beta sequencing. Donor age, sex, ethnicity and CMV serostatus were collected together with the repertoire data. In a later genetic analysis, genome-wide SNP genotypes for about three fifths of the 666 donors were used, and that subset was treated as a discovery cohort. Every discovery cohort repertoire had been produced on one sequencing platform. Class I and class II HLA loci were covered by the typing at four-digit resolution. The number of typed donors differed by locus: roughly 620-630 for A, B, C, DRB1 and DQB1; approximately 540 for DQA1; 600 to 610 for DPA1; and around 470 for DPB1. A few DR-DQ haplotypes were handled as single units for association and clustering because linkage in the cohort was strong. Among 350 to 400 genotyped donors of the cohort, an average of about 240,000 unique TCR beta nucleotide sequences were sequenced per donor, roughly 20% of them non-productive. Summary of the overall study and its limitations: Because counts were too low, around 17 rarely observed V segments, including chromosome 9 orphons, were left out of the earlier analysis of several hundred of the donors. In a later analysis, TCR association rates were found to vary across HLA loci, with the most associated TCRs seen for DRB1 alleles and the fewest for HLA-C alleles. Assigning TCR associations to individual alleles was difficult when HLA alleles, especially DR and DQ, strongly co-occurred. An association between a missense DCLRE1C variant and V-gene and J-gene trimming of TCR beta chains was found in a later genetic analysis and replicated in an independent cohort. Because HLA typing was unavailable for some donors at each locus, only the typed subset was used in association tests. It was suggested by the authors that the approach could potentially be generalized to other disease states and immunological phenotypes. A later analysis found that HLA-associated TCR beta chains were more clonally expanded and had lower generation probabilities than equally common non-associated chains. For the cohort, immune exposure information was limited to CMV serostatus. Only TCR beta chains were sequenced in this cohort, and the absence of alpha or paired-chain data limited detectable features. In a later analysis, around 17,000 TCR beta sequences were associated with specific HLA alleles at a false discovery rate of 0.05. The classifier was reported to diagnose cytomegalovirus status with high specificity and sensitivity in both the original cohort and the validation cohort. Sequencing depth was assumed to be roughly uniform across donors in the presence/absence analyses, though that assumption may not hold. In vitro tests confirmed that a few of the cytomegalovirus-associated TCR beta chains recognize cytomegalovirus antigens. Linkage disequilibrium might explain the correlated functional status among segregating V segments, but an unknown experimental factor could not be excluded. A further reported finding was that TCR beta sequences accurately predicted the HLA-A and HLA-B alleles for most subjects in the first cohort. A later analysis found that most CMV-associated TCR beta chains appeared HLA-restricted, with HLA associations seemingly driven largely by CMV exposure. A total of fewer than 200 TCR beta chains were listed by the study as associated with cytomegalovirus. Broadly in line with IMGT annotations, most TCR beta V segments showed up in productive rearrangements about 87% or about 30% of the time in an earlier analysis of around 600 of the donors. In a later genetic analysis, fewer N-insertions in productive TCRs were reported among donors in an Asian-associated ancestry cluster than the roughly 700-donor mean. Most TCR sequences were seen in very few donors, while some public TCRs were found in many individuals. Several of the top co-occurrence clusters appeared to be linked to parvovirus B19, influenza, CMV and Epstein-Barr virus, according to a later analysis. A cluster of highly shared sequence variants was judged likely to represent a technical artifact of the sequencing pipeline.

This clone was recorded a few times. The clone's antigen remains unknown. Within one base of it there is no much larger clone, and no base qualities were kept. Library preparation was by the immunoSEQ multiplex PCR assay. For the multiplex PCR, a mixture combining 60 forward primers for TCR Vbeta segments and 13 reverse primers for TCR Jbeta segments was used. The CDR3 region of rearranged TCR beta genes was amplified from genomic DNA by a multiplex PCR assay. The amplified TCR beta libraries were sequenced on the Illumina HiSeq System as 87-base-pair reads. The authors' analysis ran thus. Across the roughly 600 repertoires, a later analysis counted tens of millions of unique TCR beta chains, some 11 million of which were shared by at least two donors. To remove PCR and sequencing errors, raw reads were error-corrected and collapsed into unique sequences using a nearest-neighbor algorithm that merged closely related sequences. CDR3 sequences were aligned to IMGT reference sequences to assign V, D and J gene segments. For a sequence to be retained, a match of at least six nucleotides to both a V gene segment and a J gene segment was required. Rearrangements were called productive when the CDR3 lacked stop codons and stayed in frame with V and J; all others were non-productive. Following IMGT convention, CDR3 was defined as the stretch from the second conserved V-encoded cysteine up to the conserved J-encoded phenylalanine. The earlier analysis of a few hundred of the donors excluded sequences that lacked an unambiguous match to a single V gene segment. An earlier analysis of several hundred of the donors classified V segments as functional when productive rearrangements were above 56.7% and as segregating when the standard deviation between donors was above 5%. A statistical classification framework was built to diagnose cytomegalovirus status from the catalog of TCR beta chain sequences. In a later analysis, TCR nucleotide sequences were compared against IMGT/GENE-DB human TR gene sequences so that V and J genes could be assigned. In a later analysis, CDR3 sequences and most-parsimonious VDJ recombination scenarios were assigned using the TCRdist pipeline. In a later analysis, each TCR beta chain was defined by its CDR3 amino acid sequence together with its V-gene family, and reads lacking a unique V-gene family were excluded. To address suspected cross-contamination and a sequencing artifact, a later analysis removed 592 highly shared, low-generation-probability nucleotide sequences. For each public chain, a later analysis derived a clonal expansion index from normalized ranks of inferred template counts within each repertoire. Generation probabilities in a later analysis came from a VDJ recombination model fitted to out-of-frame rearrangements, and those results were checked against IGoR. A later analysis scored TCR-TCR, TCR-HLA and TCR-CMV co-occurrence with hypergeometric tests, applying a repertoire-size bias correction to TCR pairs. False discovery rates were estimated in a later analysis by permuting HLA or CMV assignments 20 times. In a later analysis, co-occurring TCRs were grouped with DBSCAN, and TCRdist sequence similarity was added when clustering was performed within HLA-allele-positive subsets. Repertoires with fewer than 30,000 or more than 120,000 public chains were left out of co-occurrence clustering, as were five repertoires with anomalous nucleotide sharing. This is the immuneACCESS table as TCRdb keeps it, with only in-frame sequences that have V and J called. A part of the clones is gone; compared with another copy, unresolved V genes explain less than half, and the rest is unexplained. V, J and clone size were drawn from that table, and D and trimming were deduced from the DNA. Counted in this sample were roughly 220,000 clones; 60% to 80% of them appeared once. 1.8% of the sample is taken by the ten largest.

In total, roughly 710 healthy bone marrow donors made up the cohort. All cohort members were sampled while nominally healthy, although unrecorded immune exposures were likely present. The donor tested CMV seronegative, placing the donor among the approximately 360 seronegative members of the cohort. Every donor gave a peripheral blood sample, and the peripheral blood mononuclear cells from that sample were used for TCR beta sequencing. The Qiagen DNeasy Blood Extraction Kit was used to extract genomic DNA from the blood cell samples. Material: PBMCs. The origin of this receptor is a woman in her thirties in good health and CMV-seronegative.

The CDR3 region: CASSSRDSISGANVLTF. The sequenced DNA is TGCGCCAGCAGCTCCCGGGACTCCATCTCTGGGGCCAACGTCCTGACTTTC. The chain uses TRBV5-1 and TRBJ2-6; a tentative D match to TRBD2 spans 6 bases. The CDR3 contains 17 residues, cysteine and phenylalanine counted. Of all the DNA, just the CDR3 is kept, 51 bases in frame from base 1. From a lookup of the germline V gene, CDR1 and CDR2 are SGHRS and YFSETQ. V and J lose 3 bases and 0 bases, and a span of 13 bases separates them.